One sample yielded the 25 T cell receptor beta chains listed below, sequenced in a study of CD8 T cells in ankylosing spondylitis. TCRdb processed the 5' RACE reads anew with MiXCR; each CDR3 protein has one entry. The sample lists a few hundred thousand distinct CDR3 sequences, roughly 25% occurring once. The specimen sequenced was blood, either unsorted or a sorted T cell fraction (not recorded which). The source of these receptors is a male donor with ankylosing spondylitis or in good health (not recorded which).

The sample holds a few counts of this clonotype. The J gene is TRBJ2-2, the V gene TRBV12-3 or TRBV12-4; no definite D call. The CDR3 has 13 residues. V was pared by 10 bases and J by 0 bases, with 9 bases between. CDR3 in DNA: TGTGCCACTAGAGTCGCGAACACCGGGGAGCTGTTTTTT. This sequence encodes CATRVANTGELFF.

This clonotype was counted only a few times. This chain connects TRBV10-1 to TRBJ2-1, with 7 bases lining up with TRBD2. The CDR3 sequence is 13 residues long. Trimming at V came to 6 bases and at J to 8 bases, leaving 7 bases not matched to a gene. CDR1 and CDR2 from the germline V gene are WNHNN and SYGVQD (reference sequence). The CDR3 DNA reads as TGCGCCAGCAGCCCGACTAGCTCCCATGAGCAGTTCTTC. Protein product: CASSPTSSHEQFF.

This clonotype was observed a handful of times. CDR3 sequence (DNA): TGCAAGGGAACTAGCGGGGAAGAGACCCAGTACTTC. Translation: CKGTSGEETQYF. This chain connects TRBV20-1 to TRBJ2-5; TRBD2 matches 10 bases. Germline assignment: CDR1 DFQATT and CDR2 SNEGSKA (reference sequence). The CDR3 has 12 residues.

This clonotype was seen repeatedly, ten times or more. The CDR3 is CASSPQGVADTQYF. DNA for the CDR3: TGTGCCAGCAGTCCTCAGGGCGTAGCAGATACGCAGTATTTT. The chain uses TRBV12-3 or TRBV12-4 and TRBJ2-3; a possible D gene is TRBD1 (5 bases). V lost 5 bases, J lost 4 bases, and 13 bases lay in between. CDR3 length equals 14 residues.

This chain uses TRBV30 with TRBJ2-7; TRBD1 is a possible D gene (5 bases). CDR3 length: 14 residues. V was cut by 2 bases and J by 0 bases, with 11 bases left in between. CDR1 and CDR2 from the germline V gene are GTSNPN and SVGIG (reference sequence). The CDR3 is CAWSSTVGSYEQYF. The CDR3 region has the DNA TGTGCCTGGAGTTCGACAGTGGGCTCCTACGAGCAGTACTTC. Variable domain in full (rest from reference TRBV30 and TRBJ2-7): SQTIHQWPATLVQPVGSPLSLECTVEGTSNPNLYWYRQAAGRGLQLLFYSVGIGQISSEVPQNLSASRPQDRQFILSSKKLLLSDSGFYLCAWSSTVGSYEQYFGPGTRLTVT.

This clonotype was counted many times. The chain combines TRBV7-2 with TRBJ1-4, with TRBD1 as a possible D gene (6 bases). Trimming took 5 bases from V and 8 from J, leaving 18 bases between them. The CDR3 length is 15 residues. Looked up from germline, CDR1 is SGHTA and CDR2 is FQGNSA. In DNA form, the CDR3 reads TGTGCCAGCAGCCAAAGGGGGGGGCGCGAGGAAAAACTGTTTTTT. Protein: CASSQRGGREEKLFF.

This chain connects TRBV3-1 to TRBJ2-1, with 13 bases identical to TRBD2. The CDR3 has 13 residues. The germline gives CDR1 LGHDT, CDR2 YNNKEL (reference sequence). V shed 1 base and J 16 bases; nucleotides not matched to a gene: 4. In DNA, the CDR3 is TGTGCCAGCAGCCAAGGGACTAGCGGGGGTGGCTTCTTC. Protein sequence: CASSQGTSGGGFF.

This sequence joins TRBV2 and TRBJ2-1; maybe TRBD1 (6 bases). The germline CDR1 and CDR2 sequences are SNHLY and FYNNEI. The CDR3 consists of 12 residues. V was trimmed by 5 bases and J by 9 bases, leaving 11 bases between them. CDR3 amino acids: CASSQTGVEQFF. The CDR3 nucleotides read TGTGCCAGCAGTCAGACAGGTGTTGAGCAGTTCTTC.

This clonotype showed up just a few times. The J gene is TRBJ2-7, the V gene TRBV5-5; TRBD1 matches at 9 bases. The CDR3 spans 14 residues. Germline V gene sequence: CDR1 SGHKS, CDR2 YYEKEE (reference sequence). The V and J ends lost 4 bases and 2 bases, in that order; junction bases with no gene match: 4. CDR3 loop: CASSPWTGAYEQYF. The CDR3 bases are TGTGCCAGCAGCCCGTGGACAGGGGCCTACGAGCAGTACTTC. Looking up the rest from reference TRBV5-5 and TRBJ2-7 gives the full variable domain: DAGVTQSPTHLIKTRGQQVTLRCSPISGHKSVSWYQQVLGQGPQFIFQYYEKEERGRGNFPDRFSARQFPNYSSELNVNALLLGDSALYLCASSPWTGAYEQYFGPGTRLTVT.

This clonotype was seen more than once but under ten times. The J gene is TRBJ2-1, the V gene TRBV20-1, with 13 bases that match TRBD2. V was pared by 6 bases and J by 7 bases, with 3 bases of the junction left unmatched. CDR3 size: 13 residues. Germline-derived CDR1 and CDR2 are DFQATT and SNEGSKA (reference sequence). The CDR3 here is CSAPGLAGNEQFF. In nucleotides, the CDR3 is TGCAGTGCACCGGGACTAGCGGGGAATGAGCAGTTCTTC.

Only a few counts were recorded for this clonotype. The V gene is TRBV20-1, the J gene TRBJ2-7; the D gene is possibly TRBD1 (5 bases). The ends were cut back, 1 base at V and 6 bases at J, with 13 bases in the middle. Germline loops: CDR1 DFQATT, CDR2 SNEGSKA (reference sequence). The CDR3 has 13 residues. The DNA of the CDR3 is TGCAGTGCTAGAGCAGTGACAGTAGGCGAGCAGTACTTC. Its protein product is CSARAVTVGEQYF.

As to this clonotype: Given the absence of the conserved phenylalanine or tryptophan at the CDR3 end, a read error is likely. The rearrangement joins TRBV10-2 to TRBJ2-1; the D gene is possibly TRBD2 (5 bases). Germline V lookup: CDR1 WSHSY, CDR2 SAAADI. V was trimmed by 6 bases and J by 9 bases, leaving 18 bases between them. This CDR3 has 14 amino acids. The CDR3, as DNA: TGCGCCAGCAGGGCCATACTAGGAATTGGTGAGCAGTTCCTC. Its translation: CASRAILGIGEQFL.

The rearrangement uses TRBV6-1 and TRBJ2-1; D is unresolved. This CDR3 region has 12 residues. Trimming pared 6 bases from V and 3 bases from J, leaving 6 bases between. Germline V lookup: CDR1 MNHNS, CDR2 SASEGT. The CDR3: CASSQYYNEQFF. The CDR3 DNA is TGTGCCAGCAGCCAATACTACAATGAGCAGTTCTTC.

The CDR3 DNA sequence: TGCAGTGCTAGAGGTCTTGCGGGGCCAGCGGGTCCGTTCTTC. Translating gives CSARGLAGPAGPFF. The chain combines TRBV20-1 with TRBJ2-1; weak D call: TRBD2 (6 bases). Germline loops: CDR1 DFQATT, CDR2 SNEGSKA (reference sequence). The V end was cut by 1 base, the J end by 15 bases, with 22 bases between. The CDR3 length is 14 residues.

The J gene is TRBJ2-3, the V gene TRBV29-1; D uncertain. Looked up from germline, CDR1 is SQVTM and CDR2 is ANQGSEA. V lost 1 base to trimming and J lost 7 bases, with 6 bases between them. The CDR3 is 11 amino acids. CDR3 bases: TGCAGCGTTGAAGCAGGTCATACGCAGTATTTT. Protein product: CSVEAGHTQYF.

The J gene is TRBJ1-5, the V gene TRBV12-3 or TRBV12-4; 12 bases align to TRBD1. V was pared by 5 bases and J by 7 bases, with 9 bases of the junction left unmatched. The CDR3 sequence is 16 residues long. This CDR3 reads CASSTTGTGGRQPQHF. CDR3 in DNA: TGTGCCAGCAGTACCACCGGGACAGGGGGCCGACAGCCCCAGCATTTT.

This clonotype was seen ten or more times. V is TRBV20-1 and J is TRBJ2-5; D is uncertain. The CDR3 sequence is 12 residues long. Germline V gives CDR1 DFQATT, CDR2 SNEGSKA (reference sequence). Trimming pared 6 bases from V and 5 bases from J, leaving 13 bases between. CDR3 nucleotide sequence: TGCAGTGCCCGTTGGGTAACCGAGACCCAGTACTTC. This translates into CSARWVTETQYF.

This clonotype was seen a handful of times. V usage is TRBV5-5 and J usage is TRBJ2-5; D unclear. Germline V gene sequence: CDR1 SGHKS, CDR2 YYEKEE (reference sequence). This CDR3 has 12 amino acids. Trimming removed 4 bases at V and 5 bases at J, with 9 bases between. The CDR3 bases are TGTGCCAGCAGCGGGCTTGTGGAGACCCAGTACTTC. This gives the protein CASSGLVETQYF. Variable domain in full (rest from reference TRBV5-5 and TRBJ2-5): DAGVTQSPTHLIKTRGQQVTLRCSPISGHKSVSWYQQVLGQGPQFIFQYYEKEERGRGNFPDRFSARQFPNYSSELNVNALLLGDSALYLCASSGLVETQYFGPGTRLLVL.

This clonotype has more than one count but fewer than ten. The chain recombines TRBV12-3 or TRBV12-4 with TRBJ1-1; TRBD1 agrees at 9 bases. The CDR3 contains 15 residues. The ends lost 6 bases at V and 10 bases at J; junction bases unmatched: 15. CDR3 bases: TGTGCCAGCAGAGAACCGACCGGGACAGGGCAAGGAGCTTTCTTT. It codes for CASREPTGTGQGAFF.

This clonotype was picked up a small number of times. The chain combines TRBV18 with TRBJ1-2, with D possibly TRBD1 on 6 matching bases. The germline V gene has CDR1 KGHSH and CDR2 LQKENI. Trimming removed 3 bases from V and 5 bases from J, with 16 bases in between. The CDR3 has 15 residues. As DNA, the CDR3 is TGTGCCAGCTCACCTCTGGGGGGCGCGGATTATGGCTACACCTTC. It codes for CASSPLGGADYGYTF.

This clonotype was seen repeatedly, ten times or more. This chain joins TRBV29-1 and TRBJ2-1, with 8 bases fitting TRBD1. After removal of 6 bases from V and 4 bases from J, the junction contained 8 bases not matched to a gene. The CDR3 has 14 amino acids. Per germline, CDR1 SQVTM and CDR2 ANQGSEA. DNA for the CDR3: TGCAGCGTCCCGCCGGGACAGGAATACAATGAGCAGTTCTTC. Translated, it gives CSVPPGQEYNEQFF.

V and J are TRBV28 and TRBJ2-1; D is possibly TRBD1 (6 bases). Trimming took 5 bases from V and 1 from J, leaving 15 bases between them. The CDR3 has 16 amino acids. CDR1 and CDR2 (germline): MDHEN, SYDVKM. Here the CDR3 reads CASSPKITGSYNEQFF. CDR3 DNA sequence: TGTGCCAGCAGTCCGAAAATAACAGGGTCCTACAATGAGCAGTTCTTC.

This clonotype appeared a few times. The chain links TRBV23-1 to TRBJ2-5; TRBD1 matches at 8 bases. TRBV23-1 is an open reading frame whose function is uncertain. Losses at the gene ends were 7 bases for V and 2 bases for J; bases not matched to a gene: 12. There are 16 residues in the CDR3. This CDR3 reads CASTQLGRGLQETQYF. CDR3 nucleotides: TGCGCCAGCACCCAACTAGGCAGGGGGCTTCAAGAGACCCAGTACTTC.

This clonotype was seen ten or more times. The J gene is TRBJ1-2, the V gene TRBV20-1; D perhaps matches TRBD1 (5 bases). The CDR3 sequence is 17 residues long. Germline CDR1 reads DFQATT; CDR2 reads SNEGSKA (reference sequence). With 3 bases removed from V and 3 bases from J, the gap between germline ends came to 23 bases. CDR3 nucleotides: TGCAGTGCTAGCTTCTTTCCGGGGCCTGGTCGGGACTATGGCTACACCTTC. Translating gives CSASFFPGPGRDYGYTF.

The chain has TRBV4-1 and TRBJ1-5, with 9 bases aligning to TRBD1. J was trimmed by 6 bases and V by 6 bases; bases with no gene match: 24. The germline V gene encodes CDR1 MGHRA and CDR2 YSYEKL. The CDR3 consists of 20 residues. The CDR3 DNA reads TGCGCCAGCAGTACTTTCCTTGGGACAGGGACCGAGGCGCGACGTCAGCCCCAGCATTTT. Translated: CASSTFLGTGTEARRQPQHF.